Sequencing of this TCR beta chain was carried out in a study of patients and donors after allogeneic stem cell transplantation. TCRdb reprocessed the RT-PCR reads via MiXCR and lists one record per CDR3 protein. The sample has hundreds of thousands of distinct CDR3 sequences; under 20% are singletons. This clonotype was picked up a small number of times. V was clipped by 4 bases and J by 6 bases; unmatched bases: 15. The CDR3 covers 19 residues. This sequence originates from a human donor who was either an allogeneic HSCT recipient or a stem cell or donor lymphocyte infusion donor (not recorded which). It is not recorded whose cells these are; they may come from a transplant donor. Material: blood, either unsorted or a sorted T cell fraction (not recorded which). V and J are TRBV12-3 or TRBV12-4 and TRBJ2-3, with 14 bases aligning to TRBD2. Here the CDR3 DNA reads TGTGCCAGCAGTTCTAATGGGGGGGGACTAGCGGGAGATTCCGATACGCAGTATTTT. This sequence encodes CASSSNGGGLAGDSDTQYF.